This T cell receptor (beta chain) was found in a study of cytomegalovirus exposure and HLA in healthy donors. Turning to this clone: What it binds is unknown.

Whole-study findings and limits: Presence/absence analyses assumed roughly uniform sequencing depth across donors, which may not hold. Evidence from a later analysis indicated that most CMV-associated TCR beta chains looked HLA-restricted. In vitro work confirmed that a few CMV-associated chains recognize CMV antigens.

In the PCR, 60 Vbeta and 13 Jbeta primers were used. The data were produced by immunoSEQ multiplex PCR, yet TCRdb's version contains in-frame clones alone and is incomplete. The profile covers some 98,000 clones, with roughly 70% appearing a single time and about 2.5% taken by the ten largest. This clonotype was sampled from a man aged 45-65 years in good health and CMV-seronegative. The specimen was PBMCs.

Here the CDR3 reads CASSIEASGSNEQFF. CDR3 DNA sequence: TGTGCCAGTAGTATAGAAGCTAGCGGGAGCAATGAGCAGTTCTTC. V is TRBV19 and J is TRBJ2-1, with TRBD2 matching over 10 bases. This CDR3 region has 15 residues. Germline V CDR1 and CDR2: LNHDA, SQIVND (reference sequence). The V and J ends lost 0 bases and 6 bases, in that order; junction bases with no gene match: 2.